Listed below are T cell receptor beta chains from one sample, sequenced in a study of T cell changes during pregnancy in multiple sclerosis. Here immunoSEQ multiplex PCR was the method, and the copy in TCRdb shows in-frame clones only, minus some. This sample has 75,000 to 90,000 clones, with around nine tenths found just once. The starting material was CD4+ T cells from peripheral blood mononuclear cells, obtained before pregnancy. All receptors come from a female donor with multiple sclerosis, enrolled in a pregnancy study. Each CDR3 is given with its conserved first and last residue. D genes are given only for firm matches. The listing skips clone size in some rows; elsewhere it reads once, few, many or a size class.

v_gene	j_gene	d_gene	abundance	CDR3aa	CDR3nt
TRBV28	TRBJ1-2	.	.	CASRITPGWAMFIGYTF	TGTGCCAGCAGGATTACCCCAGGGTGGGCTATGTTTATTGGCTACACCTTC
TRBV7-7	TRBJ2-5	.	.	CASSFNPGEGETQYF	TGTGCCAGCAGCTTTAACCCGGGAGAGGGAGAGACCCAGTACTTC
TRBV2	TRBJ2-7	TRBD1	.	CASSESPTGWVDEQYF	TGTGCCAGCAGTGAATCACCGACAGGGTGGGTCGACGAGCAGTACTTC
TRBV5-6	TRBJ2-5	TRBD2	once	CASTPGLAGQETQYF	TGTGCCAGCACACCAGGACTAGCGGGGCAAGAGACCCAGTACTTC
TRBV6-5	TRBJ2-7	.	.	CASSSSFSLSYEQYF	TGTGCCAGCAGTTCTTCCTTCTCTTTATCCTACGAGCAGTACTTC
TRBV20-1	TRBJ2-5	.	.	CSALSQETQYF	TGCAGTGCACTATCGCAGGAGACCCAGTACTTC
TRBV11-3	TRBJ2-1	TRBD2	once	CASSLAYRGRHYNEQFF	TGTGCCAGCAGCTTAGCTTATCGCGGGAGACACTACAATGAGCAGTTCTTC
TRBV30	TRBJ2-5	.	.	CAWSSRETQYF	TGTGCCTGGAGCAGCAGGGAGACCCAGTACTTC
TRBV9	TRBJ1-2	TRBD1	.	CASSDLDRGLNYGYTF	TGTGCCAGCAGCGACCTAGACAGGGGGCTGAACTATGGCTACACCTTC
TRBV6-6	TRBJ2-6	TRBD1	many	CASSRTGDGGANVLTF	TGTGCCAGCAGTAGGACAGGGGATGGAGGGGCCAACGTCCTGACTTTC
TRBV7-2	TRBJ1-2	.	.	CASSRGGTAYGYTF	TGTGCCAGCAGCCGGGGGGGGACGGCCTATGGCTACACCTTC
TRBV19	TRBJ2-2	.	.	CASSRGQNTGELFF	TGTGCCAGTAGTAGGGGACAGAACACCGGGGAGCTGTTTTTT
TRBV5-1	TRBJ1-1	TRBD1	.	CASSFSGGADSAEAFF	TGCGCCAGCAGCTTCTCAGGGGGCGCGGATTCAGCTGAAGCTTTCTTT
TRBV2	TRBJ2-2	.	.	CASSVQGNTGELFF	TGTGCCAGCAGTGTACAGGGTAACACCGGGGAGCTGTTTTTT
TRBV25-1	TRBJ1-6	.	.	CASSEWKVRSPLHF	TGTGCCAGCAGTGAATGGAAGGTCAGGTCACCCCTCCACTTT
TRBV6-1	TRBJ2-6	TRBD1	.	CASSGTGGAGANVLTF	TGTGCCAGCAGTGGGACAGGGGGCGCTGGGGCCAACGTCCTGACTTTC
TRBV14	TRBJ1-2	.	.	CASSQIPIDRYGYTF	TGTGCCAGCAGCCAAATTCCTATCGACAGATATGGCTACACCTTC
TRBV4-2	TRBJ1-2	.	.	CASSQDAGVNYGYTF	TGTGCCAGCAGCCAAGATGCAGGGGTTAACTATGGCTACACCTTC
TRBV29-1	TRBJ1-1	.	.	CSVGGGVGTEAFF	TGCAGCGTTGGGGGAGGGGTTGGGACTGAAGCTTTCTTT
TRBV18	TRBJ2-1	TRBD2	.	CASSPPGWLAGDNEQFF	TGTGCCAGCTCACCACCGGGGTGGCTAGCGGGAGACAATGAGCAGTTCTTC
TRBV7-9	TRBJ2-1	TRBD1	.	CASSIDRDRRYNEQFF	TGTGCCAGCAGCATAGACCGGGACAGGCGGTACAATGAGCAGTTCTTC
TRBV2	TRBJ2-2	TRBD2	.	CASSEESSGRRTGELFF	TGTGCCAGCAGTGAAGAGTCTAGCGGGAGGCGTACCGGGGAGCTGTTTTTT